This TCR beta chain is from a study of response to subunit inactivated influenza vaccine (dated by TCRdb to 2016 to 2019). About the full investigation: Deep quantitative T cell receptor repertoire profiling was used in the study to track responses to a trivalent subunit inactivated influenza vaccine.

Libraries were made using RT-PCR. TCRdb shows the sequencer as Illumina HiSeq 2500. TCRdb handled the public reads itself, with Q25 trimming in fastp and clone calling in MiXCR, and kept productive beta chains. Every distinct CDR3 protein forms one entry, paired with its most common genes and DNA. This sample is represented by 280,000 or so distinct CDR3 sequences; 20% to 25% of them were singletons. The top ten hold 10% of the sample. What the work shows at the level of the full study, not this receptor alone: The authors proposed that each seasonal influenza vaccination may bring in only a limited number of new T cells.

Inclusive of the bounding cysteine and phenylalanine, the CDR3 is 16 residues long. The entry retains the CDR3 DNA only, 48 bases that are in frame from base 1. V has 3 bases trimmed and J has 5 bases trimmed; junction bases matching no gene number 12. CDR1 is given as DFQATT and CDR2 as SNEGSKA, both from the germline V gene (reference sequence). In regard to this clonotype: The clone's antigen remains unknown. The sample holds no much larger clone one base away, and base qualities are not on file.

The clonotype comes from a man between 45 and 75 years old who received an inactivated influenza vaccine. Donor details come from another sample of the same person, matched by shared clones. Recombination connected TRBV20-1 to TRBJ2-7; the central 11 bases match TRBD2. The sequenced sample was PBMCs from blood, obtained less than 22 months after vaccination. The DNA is TGCAGTGCTAGTGCGCCTAGCGGGGGGATGGTACACGAGCAGTACTTC. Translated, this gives CSASAPSGGMVHEQYF.